This TCR beta chain was identified in a study of technical replicates of blood from a handful of donors. CDR1 is LGHNA and CDR2 is YNFKEQ in the germline V gene. Germline trimming cut 4 bases from V and 1 base from J; bases unmatched to any gene: 5. The CDR3 totals 16 residues. Method: immunoSEQ multiplex PCR; TCRdb's copy keeps in-frame clones and lacks some. The sample records approximately 74,000 clones, roughly 98% being singletons. The receptor was derived from a human donor in good health. The rearrangement uses TRBV4-2 and TRBJ2-1; 9 nucleotides agree with TRBD1. The sample consisted of T cells isolated from PBMCs. CDR3 DNA sequence: TGTGCCAGCAGCCCCCCCGGGACAGGGTCCTACAATGAGCAGTTCTTC. Its translation is CASSPPGTGSYNEQFF.